Detailed here is one T cell receptor (beta chain). The antigen remains undetermined. This sample was taken from a study of response to subunit inactivated influenza vaccine. Notes on the study in general: T cells newly recruited by each seasonal influenza vaccination are few, the authors suggested.

V lost 0 bases, J lost 6 bases, and 10 bases lay in between. There are 14 residues in the CDR3. Germline V lookup: CDR1 SGHRS, CDR2 YFSETQ. TCRdb re-derived calls from the RT-PCR reads in MiXCR, one entry per CDR3 protein. The table records 700,000 to 800,000 distinct CDR3 sequences, 15% to 20% of them present only once. The rearrangement links TRBV5-1 to TRBJ1-5; D remains ambiguous. The receptor was isolated from a man in his fifties or sixties who received an inactivated influenza vaccine. Specimen: PBMCs from blood, collected more than 4 days after vaccination. The CDR3 nucleotides read TGCGCCAGCAGCTTGGGTGAGGGCGGTCAGCCCCAGCATTTT. It is translated as CASSLGEGGQPQHF.